This is a list of T cell receptor beta chains from one sample in a study of T cell responses to AZD1222 COVID-19 vaccine. The protocol was immunoSEQ multiplex PCR, while the TCRdb copy is restricted to in-frame clones and leaves out a portion. The profile covers about 79,000 clones, with approximately 90% appearing a single time and approximately 6.6% taken by the ten largest. Sample: peripheral blood, taken on day 0 of MenACWY control vaccination. Receptors originate from an adult in good health. The CDR3 runs from the conserved cysteine through the conserved F or W. A D gene is named only where the DNA matches it firmly. Not every row has a clone size; where given, it reads once, few, many or a size class.

cdr3_aa,cdr3_nt,v_call,cdr3_length,d_call,clone_size,j_call
CASSEQWDGEQYF,TGTGCCAGCAGTGAGCAGTGGGATGGCGAGCAGTACTTC,TRBV28,13,.,once,TRBJ2-7
CASRPRGTKKTYEQYF,TGTGCAAGTCGCCCACGGGGGACAAAGAAGACCTACGAGCAGTACTTC,TRBV12-2,16,.,once,TRBJ2-7
CATGGGPTEAFF,TGTGCCACCGGGGGAGGGCCCACTGAAGCTTTCTTT,TRBV24-1,12,.,.,TRBJ1-1
CASSILGGTGAAGELFF,TGTGCCAGTAGTATACTGGGAGGGACAGGGGCTGCCGGGGAGCTGTTTTTT,TRBV19,17,TRBD1,.,TRBJ2-2
CASRAGTRANTGELFF,TGTGCCAGCAGAGCCGGGACCCGAGCGAACACCGGGGAGCTGTTTTTT,TRBV2,16,.,.,TRBJ2-2
CASSQIASGGRTGELFF,TGTGCCAGCAGCCAAATTGCCAGCGGGGGGCGCACCGGGGAGCTGTTTTTT,TRBV3-1/TRBV3-2,17,TRBD2,.,TRBJ2-2
CASSYRRHPNQPQHF,TGTGCCAGCAGTTACAGGAGACACCCCAATCAGCCCCAGCATTTT,TRBV6-5,15,.,.,TRBJ1-5
CASGFEQGSTSEAFF,TGTGCCAGCGGTTTTGAGCAGGGCAGCACCTCTGAAGCTTTCTTT,TRBV28,15,.,.,TRBJ1-1
CASSVLGSGLADEQFF,TGTGCCAGCAGCGTATTGGGGTCGGGTTTAGCGGATGAGCAGTTCTTC,TRBV9,16,.,.,TRBJ2-1
CSVAQGYEQYF,TGCAGCGTCGCGCAGGGCTACGAGCAGTACTTC,TRBV29-1,11,.,.,TRBJ2-7
CASSQGNRRSSYEQYF,TGTGCCAGCAGCCAGGGAAACAGGAGAAGCTCCTACGAGCAGTACTTC,TRBV3-1/TRBV3-2,16,.,.,TRBJ2-7
CASSLSYQETQYF,TGTGCCAGCAGCTTAAGCTACCAAGAGACCCAGTACTTC,TRBV11-2,13,.,.,TRBJ2-5
CASSEDRVQYF,TGTGCCAGCAGTGAAGATAGGGTACAGTACTTC,TRBV25-1,11,.,.,TRBJ2-7
CASSQDRGYEQYF,TGCGCCAGCAGCCAAGACAGGGGATACGAGCAGTACTTC,TRBV4-3,13,.,.,TRBJ2-7
CASSRTGGETQYF,TGTGCCAGCAGTCGGACTGGGGGGGAGACCCAGTACTTC,TRBV6-5,13,.,.,TRBJ2-5
CASSLSGTDTQYF,TGTGCCAGCAGCCTATCGGGCACAGATACGCAGTATTTT,TRBV7-3,13,.,.,TRBJ2-3
CASSPQGGLDEQYF,TGCGCCAGCAGCCCCCAGGGGGGTCTCGACGAGCAGTACTTC,TRBV5-1,14,.,.,TRBJ2-7